Listed below are T cell receptor beta chains from one sample, sequenced in a study of blood T cell repertoires in COVID-19. The table came from immunoSEQ multiplex PCR; TCRdb's copy has only in-frame clones and leaves some out. The repertoire holds 300,000 to 400,000 clones, 88% seen once, with about 1.2% in the top ten. Source material: PBMCs or T cells enriched from blood (not recorded which). These receptors were collected from a woman aged 18-29 years who had recovered from COVID-19. Each CDR3 is given with its conserved first and last residue. The D gene is left open where the match is weak. Only some rows state a clone size, as once, few, many or a class for expanded clones.

v_gene: TRBV30; abundance: NA; d_gene: TRBD1; j_gene: TRBJ1-2; CDR3aa: CAGSGQPNYGYTF; CDR3nt: TGTGCCGGATCGGGACAGCCTAACTATGGCTACACCTTC
v_gene: TRBV15; abundance: once; d_gene: NA; j_gene: TRBJ1-1; CDR3aa: CATSRDLVDTEAFF; CDR3nt: TGTGCCACCAGCAGAGATCTAGTGGACACTGAAGCTTTCTTT
v_gene: TRBV15; abundance: NA; d_gene: TRBD2; j_gene: TRBJ2-5; CDR3aa: CATSVRTSGVGTQYF; CDR3nt: TGTGCCACCAGCGTTCGGACTAGCGGGGTAGGGACCCAGTACTTC
v_gene: TRBV30; abundance: NA; d_gene: NA; j_gene: TRBJ1-1; CDR3aa: CAWSVGRNTEAFF; CDR3nt: TGTGCCTGGAGTGTGGGCAGAAACACTGAAGCTTTCTTT
v_gene: TRBV7-3; abundance: once; d_gene: TRBD1; j_gene: TRBJ2-7; CDR3aa: CASSLKGARRRHEQYF; CDR3nt: TGTGCCAGCAGCCTCAAGGGGGCGCGGCGTCGTCACGAGCAGTACTTC
v_gene: TRBV4-2; abundance: NA; d_gene: NA; j_gene: TRBJ1-1; CDR3aa: CTSSQDKGGPLNTEAFF; CDR3nt: TGTACCAGCAGCCAAGATAAGGGGGGGCCGCTGAACACTGAAGCTTTCTTT
v_gene: TRBV5-1; abundance: NA; d_gene: TRBD1; j_gene: TRBJ2-3; CDR3aa: CASSPRQGRTDTQYF; CDR3nt: TGCGCCAGCAGCCCGAGACAGGGACGAACAGATACGCAGTATTTT
v_gene: TRBV30; abundance: NA; d_gene: NA; j_gene: TRBJ1-1; CDR3aa: CAWKGAGFIDSEAFF; CDR3nt: TGTGCCTGGAAGGGCGCGGGCTTCATAGACTCTGAAGCTTTCTTT
v_gene: TRBV19; abundance: NA; d_gene: NA; j_gene: TRBJ2-7; CDR3aa: CASRSSGGARSSYEQYF; CDR3nt: TGTGCCAGTAGGTCGAGTGGAGGGGCACGGAGCTCCTACGAGCAGTACTTC
v_gene: TRBV7-9; abundance: few; d_gene: NA; j_gene: TRBJ1-6; CDR3aa: CASSLGPNSPLHF; CDR3nt: TGTGCCAGCAGCTTAGGGCCCAATTCACCCCTCCACTTT
v_gene: TRBV5-1; abundance: NA; d_gene: NA; j_gene: TRBJ1-1; CDR3aa: CASSLEGKSWPAFF; CDR3nt: TGCGCCAGCAGCTTGGAGGGGAAGAGCTGGCCCGCTTTCTTT
v_gene: TRBV6-1; abundance: NA; d_gene: TRBD1; j_gene: TRBJ2-1; CDR3aa: CASSEVDRVYNEQFF; CDR3nt: TGTGCCAGCAGTGAAGTGGACAGGGTCTACAATGAGCAGTTCTTC
v_gene: TRBV6-6; abundance: NA; d_gene: TRBD1; j_gene: TRBJ1-6; CDR3aa: CASNPDRVDSPLHF; CDR3nt: TGTGCCAGCAACCCGGACAGGGTAGATTCACCCCTCCACTTT
v_gene: TRBV7-9; abundance: NA; d_gene: NA; j_gene: TRBJ1-5; CDR3aa: CASSSRGGPNQPQHF; CDR3nt: TGTGCCAGCAGCTCCCGCGGGGGGCCAAATCAGCCCCAGCATTTT
v_gene: TRBV6-5; abundance: once; d_gene: NA; j_gene: TRBJ1-2; CDR3aa: CASTGGAHYGYTF; CDR3nt: TGTGCCAGCACGGGGGGCGCTCACTATGGCTACACCTTC
v_gene: TRBV2; abundance: NA; d_gene: TRBD1; j_gene: TRBJ2-3; CDR3aa: CASLAGTGLYF; CDR3nt: TGTGCCAGCCTAGCCGGGACAGGGCTGTATTTT
v_gene: TRBV30; abundance: NA; d_gene: NA; j_gene: TRBJ1-5; CDR3aa: CAWSRQPNYSNQPQHF; CDR3nt: TGTGCCTGGAGTAGACAGCCTAACTATAGCAATCAGCCCCAGCATTTT
v_gene: TRBV11-2; abundance: NA; d_gene: NA; j_gene: TRBJ1-1; CDR3aa: CASSLYQGERGTEAFF; CDR3nt: TGTGCCAGCAGCTTATACCAAGGAGAACGGGGGACTGAAGCTTTCTTT
v_gene: TRBV27; abundance: NA; d_gene: TRBD1; j_gene: TRBJ2-5; CDR3aa: CASSLLGQGQTQYF; CDR3nt: TGTGCCAGCAGTTTATTGGGACAGGGACAGACCCAGTACTTC
v_gene: TRBV5-1; abundance: NA; d_gene: TRBD2; j_gene: TRBJ2-3; CDR3aa: CASSRTSGYTDTQYF; CDR3nt: TGCGCCAGCAGCCGGACTAGCGGGTACACAGATACGCAGTATTTT
v_gene: TRBV30; abundance: NA; d_gene: NA; j_gene: TRBJ1-2; CDR3aa: CAWRVPNWTYGYTF; CDR3nt: TGTGCCTGGAGAGTCCCCAACTGGACTTATGGCTACACCTTC
v_gene: TRBV2; abundance: NA; d_gene: NA; j_gene: TRBJ2-1; CDR3aa: CASSGRGPYNEQFF; CDR3nt: TGTGCCAGCAGTGGGAGGGGGCCCTACAATGAGCAGTTCTTC
v_gene: TRBV5-5; abundance: NA; d_gene: TRBD1; j_gene: TRBJ1-2; CDR3aa: CASSLADDRGSSGYTF; CDR3nt: TGTGCCAGCAGCTTGGCCGATGACAGGGGGAGTTCTGGCTACACCTTC
v_gene: TRBV6-1; abundance: NA; d_gene: NA; j_gene: TRBJ2-2; CDR3aa: CASSEPGNTGELFF; CDR3nt: TGTGCCAGCAGTGAACCGGGGAACACCGGGGAGCTGTTTTTT
v_gene: TRBV6-1; abundance: few; d_gene: NA; j_gene: TRBJ1-1; CDR3aa: CASSESSLTEAFF; CDR3nt: TGTGCCAGCAGTGAATCCTCCCTCACTGAAGCTTTCTTT
v_gene: TRBV2; abundance: NA; d_gene: NA; j_gene: TRBJ1-1; CDR3aa: CASRRGRGGAEAFF; CDR3nt: TGTGCCAGCAGGAGAGGTAGGGGAGGCGCTGAAGCTTTCTTT
v_gene: TRBV24-1; abundance: NA; d_gene: NA; j_gene: TRBJ2-1; CDR3aa: CATSDPRAGRSDDNEQFF; CDR3nt: TGTGCCACCAGTGATCCTCGGGCAGGACGTAGCGACGACAATGAGCAGTTCTTC
v_gene: TRBV18; abundance: NA; d_gene: TRBD1; j_gene: TRBJ1-2; CDR3aa: CASSPEQGRRGGYTF; CDR3nt: TGTGCCAGCTCACCCGAACAGGGGCGGCGGGGTGGCTACACCTTC
v_gene: TRBV5-1; abundance: NA; d_gene: NA; j_gene: TRBJ1-2; CDR3aa: CASSFRVGHVDYGYTF; CDR3nt: TGCGCCAGCAGCTTCCGGGTCGGACACGTCGACTATGGCTACACCTTC
v_gene: TRBV19; abundance: NA; d_gene: NA; j_gene: TRBJ1-2; CDR3aa: CASSRGGSWDYGYTF; CDR3nt: TGTGCCAGTAGTAGGGGGGGATCCTGGGACTATGGCTACACCTTC
v_gene: TRBV5-1; abundance: NA; d_gene: TRBD2; j_gene: TRBJ2-1; CDR3aa: CASSLAAGGLDEQFF; CDR3nt: TGCGCCAGCAGCTTGGCAGCGGGGGGGCTGGATGAGCAGTTCTTC
v_gene: TRBV25-1; abundance: NA; d_gene: NA; j_gene: TRBJ1-5; CDR3aa: CASRGAYSNQPQHF; CDR3nt: TGTGCCAGCAGAGGGGCGTATAGCAATCAGCCCCAGCATTTT
v_gene: TRBV5-5; abundance: NA; d_gene: TRBD2; j_gene: TRBJ2-2; CDR3aa: CASSLLPQVGGTGELFF; CDR3nt: TGTGCCAGCAGCTTATTGCCCCAAGTGGGGGGGACCGGGGAGCTGTTTTTT
v_gene: TRBV5-6; abundance: NA; d_gene: NA; j_gene: TRBJ1-4; CDR3aa: CASSLGVEKLFF; CDR3nt: TGTGCCAGCAGCTTGGGTGTAGAAAAACTGTTTTTT
v_gene: TRBV6-1; abundance: NA; d_gene: NA; j_gene: TRBJ1-2; CDR3aa: CASSEWGVHGYTF; CDR3nt: TGTGCCAGCAGTGAATGGGGGGTACATGGCTACACCTTC
v_gene: TRBV27; abundance: once; d_gene: NA; j_gene: TRBJ1-4; CDR3aa: CASSSLQGEDEKLFF; CDR3nt: TGTGCCAGCAGTTCACTACAGGGTGAGGATGAAAAACTGTTTTTT
v_gene: TRBV27; abundance: once; d_gene: NA; j_gene: TRBJ1-1; CDR3aa: CASSPGALLGAFF; CDR3nt: TGTGCCAGCAGTCCTGGGGCCCTCCTGGGGGCTTTCTTT
v_gene: TRBV3-1/TRBV3-2; abundance: few; d_gene: TRBD2; j_gene: TRBJ2-1; CDR3aa: CASSLTSGGYNEQFF; CDR3nt: TGTGCCAGCAGCCTAACTAGCGGGGGATACAATGAGCAGTTCTTC
v_gene: TRBV27; abundance: NA; d_gene: NA; j_gene: TRBJ1-2; CDR3aa: CASSFGNSYGYTF; CDR3nt: TGTGCCAGCAGTTTCGGAAACAGCTATGGCTACACCTTC
v_gene: TRBV2; abundance: NA; d_gene: NA; j_gene: TRBJ1-3; CDR3aa: CASSDRGSGNTIYF; CDR3nt: TGTGCCAGCAGTGACAGGGGATCTGGAAACACCATATATTTT
v_gene: TRBV19; abundance: NA; d_gene: TRBD2; j_gene: TRBJ2-1; CDR3aa: CASSTSDYNEQFF; CDR3nt: TGTGCCAGTAGCACTAGCGACTACAATGAGCAGTTCTTC
v_gene: TRBV18; abundance: NA; d_gene: NA; j_gene: TRBJ1-1; CDR3aa: CASSPQGIKTEAFF; CDR3nt: TGTGCCAGCTCACCCCAGGGAATCAAGACTGAAGCTTTCTTT
v_gene: TRBV11-2; abundance: few; d_gene: NA; j_gene: TRBJ1-4; CDR3aa: CASRLREKLFF; CDR3nt: TGTGCCAGCAGACTCCGTGAAAAACTGTTTTTT
v_gene: TRBV11-2; abundance: NA; d_gene: TRBD2; j_gene: TRBJ2-3; CDR3aa: CASSLGISGGTDTQYF; CDR3nt: TGTGCCAGCAGCTTAGGGATTAGCGGGGGCACAGATACGCAGTATTTT
v_gene: TRBV18; abundance: NA; d_gene: NA; j_gene: TRBJ2-7; CDR3aa: CASKTTGTSYEQYF; CDR3nt: TGTGCCAGTAAAACAACAGGGACCTCCTACGAGCAGTACTTC
v_gene: TRBV5-4; abundance: NA; d_gene: TRBD2; j_gene: TRBJ2-5; CDR3aa: CASRAETSPIGTQYF; CDR3nt: TGTGCCAGCAGAGCGGAGACTAGCCCCATCGGGACCCAGTACTTC
v_gene: TRBV6-5; abundance: NA; d_gene: TRBD1; j_gene: TRBJ1-1; CDR3aa: CASRKGAVGTEAFF; CDR3nt: TGTGCCAGCAGGAAGGGGGCGGTGGGCACTGAAGCTTTCTTT